The entry below describes one T cell receptor (beta chain). The data were obtained in a study of blood T cell repertoires in COVID-19. Only in-frame clones appear in the TCRdb table, and some are missing; sequencing was by immunoSEQ multiplex PCR. The sample records a few hundred thousand clones, 85% being singletons. Germline CDR1 and CDR2: SGHTA and FQGTGA. Trimming took 2 bases from V and 2 from J; bases not matched to a gene: 4. The CDR3 has 15 residues. The receptor comes from a man aged 45-60 years with active or convalescent COVID-19. The rearrangement links TRBV7-3 to TRBJ2-7, with 9 bases matching TRBD2. The sample comprised peripheral blood. The chain's CDR3 is CASSLAGGLTYEQYF. The CDR3 DNA sequence: TGTGCCAGCAGCTTAGCGGGAGGGCTCACCTACGAGCAGTACTTC. Looking up the rest from reference TRBV7-3 and TRBJ2-7 gives the full variable domain: GAGVSQTPSNKVTEKGKYVELRCDPISGHTALYWYRQSLGQGPEFLIYFQGTGAADDSGLPNDRFFAVRPEGSVSTLKIQRTERGDSAVYLCASSLAGGLTYEQYFGPGTRLTVT.